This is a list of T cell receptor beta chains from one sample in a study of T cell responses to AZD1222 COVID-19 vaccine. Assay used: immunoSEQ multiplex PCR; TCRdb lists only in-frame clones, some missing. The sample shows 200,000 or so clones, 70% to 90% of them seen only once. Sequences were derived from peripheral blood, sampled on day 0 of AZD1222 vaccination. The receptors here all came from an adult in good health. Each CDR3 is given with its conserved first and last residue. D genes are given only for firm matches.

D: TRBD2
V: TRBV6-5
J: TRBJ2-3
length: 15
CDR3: CASSYGLAGVVTQYF

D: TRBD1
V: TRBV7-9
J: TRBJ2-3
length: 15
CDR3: CASSLTTGVTDTQYF

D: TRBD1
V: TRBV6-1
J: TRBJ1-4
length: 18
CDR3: CASSEAGTGRGANEKLFF

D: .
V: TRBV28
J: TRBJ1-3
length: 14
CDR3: CASSPPGTGNTIYF

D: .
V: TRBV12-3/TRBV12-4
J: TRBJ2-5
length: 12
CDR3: CASSFGRVTQYF

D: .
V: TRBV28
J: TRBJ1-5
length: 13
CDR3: CASSLGSNQPQHF

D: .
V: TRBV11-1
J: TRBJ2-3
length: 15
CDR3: CASSRSGGDSDTQYF

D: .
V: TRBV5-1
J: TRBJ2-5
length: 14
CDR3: CASSFQGSQETQYF

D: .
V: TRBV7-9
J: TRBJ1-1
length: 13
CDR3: CASSLGREAKAFF

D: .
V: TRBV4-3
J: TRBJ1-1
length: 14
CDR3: CASSQEEGDTEAFF

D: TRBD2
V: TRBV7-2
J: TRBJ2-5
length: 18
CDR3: CASSLRGTSGGTQETQYF

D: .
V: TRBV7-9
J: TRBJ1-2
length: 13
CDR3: CASTGLYGYGYTF

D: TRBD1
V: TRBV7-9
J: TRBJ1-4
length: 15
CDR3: CASSLKLGQGEKLFF

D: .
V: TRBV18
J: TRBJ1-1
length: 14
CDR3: CASSPESVNTEAFF

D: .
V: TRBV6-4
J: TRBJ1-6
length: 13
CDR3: CASSEGIASPLHF

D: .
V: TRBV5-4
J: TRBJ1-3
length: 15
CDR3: CASQYGTEGGNTIYF

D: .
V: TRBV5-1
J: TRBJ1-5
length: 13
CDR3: CASSFIPDGPQHF

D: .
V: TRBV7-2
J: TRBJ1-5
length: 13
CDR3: CASSSDQGQPQHF